The 15 T cell receptor beta chains presented below share a single source sample, sequenced in a study of early T cells in non-severe SARS-CoV-2 infection. TCRdb re-analysed the 5' RACE reads in MiXCR, keeping a single row per CDR3 protein. Of 35,000 or so distinct CDR3 sequences listed, more than 5% are singletons. Specimen: whole blood. The source of these receptors is an adult who was a healthcare worker with PCR-confirmed SARS-CoV-2 infection or an uninfected control (not recorded which).

The chain is built from TRBV19 and TRBJ2-1; D remains ambiguous. This CDR3 spans 13 amino acids. V was cut by 3 bases and J by 5 bases, with 8 bases left in between. Per germline, CDR1 LNHDA and CDR2 SQIVND (reference sequence). CDR3 nucleotide sequence: TGTGCCAGTAGTATCGCTAGTAACAATGAGCAGTTCTTC. Residues: CASSIASNNEQFF.

This clonotype was recorded many times. The V and J genes are TRBV29-1 and TRBJ2-4, with D hard to call. Germline loops: CDR1 SQVTM, CDR2 ANQGSEA. Trimming removed 1 base from V and 3 bases from J, with 10 bases in between. CDR3 length: 14 residues. CDR3 sequence reads: CSVEGMGDKNIQYF. For the CDR3, the DNA is TGCAGCGTTGAAGGGATGGGTGACAAAAACATTCAGTACTTC.

This clonotype was recorded a few times. The chain has TRBV5-1 and TRBJ1-1; D call uncertain. Germline CDR1 and CDR2: SGHRS and YFSETQ. The CDR3 is 13 amino acids. The germline V and J ends were trimmed by 4 bases and 8 bases, with 15 bases remaining between them. This chain's CDR3 is CASSLASEGEAFF. The DNA for the CDR3 is TGCGCCAGCAGCCTCGCTTCGGAGGGCGAAGCTTTCTTT.

The CDR3 nucleotides are TGTGCCAGCAGCGAAAGGGGGAGAATGAACACTGAAGCTTTCTTT. This gives the protein CASSERGRMNTEAFF. This chain joins TRBV3-1 and TRBJ1-1; D is perhaps TRBD1 (6 bases). CDR1 and CDR2 (germline): LGHDT, YNNKEL (reference sequence). With 5 bases removed from V and 0 bases from J, the gap between germline ends came to 13 bases. The CDR3 is made up of 15 amino acids. Full variable domain (missing parts from reference TRBV3-1 and TRBJ1-1): DTAVSQTPKYLVTQMGNDKSIKCEQNLGHDTMYWYKQDSKKFLKIMFSYNNKELIINETVPNRFSPKSPDKAHLNLHINSLELGDSAVYFCASSERGRMNTEAFFGQGTRLTVV.

This clonotype occurred a few times. The chain combines TRBV7-9 with TRBJ2-5; 10 bases agree with TRBD2. Trimming took 4 bases from V and 2 from J; bases not matched to a gene: 4. Germline V gene data show CDR1 as SEHNR and CDR2 as FQNEAQ (reference sequence). This CDR3 has 15 amino acids. The CDR3 here is CASSSGLAVQETQYF. The CDR3 coding sequence is TGTGCCAGCAGCTCAGGACTAGCGGTACAAGAGACCCAGTACTTC.

This clonotype has a count of ten or more. The chain combines TRBV7-9 with TRBJ1-5; a weak D match, TRBD1 (5 bases). Per germline, CDR1 SEHNR and CDR2 FQNEAQ (reference sequence). The CDR3 consists of 12 residues. Trimming pared 5 bases from V and 8 bases from J, leaving 10 bases between. CDR3: CASSRGAKPQHF. The CDR3 DNA reads TGTGCCAGCAGCCGAGGGGCTAAGCCCCAGCATTTT. Variable domain in full (rest from reference TRBV7-9 and TRBJ1-5): DTGVSQNPRHKITKRGQNVTFRCDPISEHNRLYWYRQTLGQGPEFLTYFQNEAQLEKSRLLSDRFSAERPKGSFSTLEIQRTEQGDSAMYLCASSRGAKPQHFGDGTRLSIL.

J is TRBJ1-2 and V is TRBV20-1, with TRBD1 as a possible D gene (5 bases). Germline CDR1 is DFQATT and CDR2 is SNEGSKA (reference sequence). Trimming cost V 3 bases and J 3 bases, with 14 bases left between them. The CDR3 sequence is 14 residues long. CDR3 protein: CSARSRVGDYGYTF. CDR3 DNA sequence: TGCAGTGCTAGGAGCCGGGTAGGGGACTATGGCTACACCTTC.

This clonotype was recorded at least ten times. The rearrangement joins TRBV12-3 or TRBV12-4 to TRBJ2-2, with D unresolved. The CDR3 is made up of 12 amino acids. The V and J ends lost 7 bases and 6 bases respectively, with 9 bases between them. The CDR3 protein is CASTLGSGELFF. DNA for the CDR3: TGTGCCAGCACCTTGGGGTCCGGGGAGCTGTTTTTT.

This clonotype came up many times. The rearrangement joins TRBV10-3 to TRBJ1-4; 11 bases are a match to TRBD1. The germline gives CDR1 ENHRY, CDR2 SYGVKD. The CDR3 has 16 amino acids. V lost 5 bases, J lost 7 bases, and 9 bases stayed unmatched. The CDR3 bases are TGTGCCATCAGTCCAGGACAGGGGGCTGTGAGTGAAAAACTGTTTTTT. Its protein product is CAISPGQGAVSEKLFF.

The V call is TRBV5-1, the J call TRBJ2-5, with D perhaps matching TRBD2 (6 bases). CDR3 length: 15 residues. V dropped 0 bases and J dropped 4 bases, with 13 bases sitting between them. Germline values: CDR1 SGHRS, CDR2 YFSETQ. The CDR3 DNA reads TGCGCCAGCAGCTTGGTCGCGGGGATTGGAGAGACCCAGTACTTC. Residues: CASSLVAGIGETQYF.

The chain joins TRBV25-1 to TRBJ2-3; 8 positions agree with TRBD2. The CDR3 contains 16 residues. CDR1 and CDR2 (germline): MGHDK, SYGVNS. The junction had 4 bases not matched to a gene; V was cut back by 1 base and J by 1 base. The CDR3 DNA reads as TGTGCCAGCAGTGAATCTGGACTAGCAGGCACAGATACGCAGTATTTT. This codes for CASSESGLAGTDTQYF.

This clonotype was recorded many times. V gene TRBV7-9 combines with J gene TRBJ1-1, with a weak D call TRBD1 (5 bases). Germline CDR1 and CDR2: SEHNR and FQNEAQ (reference sequence). V dropped 1 base and J dropped 6 bases, with 6 bases sitting between them. This CDR3 has 12 residues. CDR3 sequence (DNA): TGTGCCAGCAGCTTAGGGGGGTCTGAAGCTTTCTTT. Its translation is CASSLGGSEAFF.

This chain uses TRBV15 with TRBJ2-2; D is unresolved. Germline CDR1 reads LNHNV; CDR2 reads YYDKDF (reference sequence). This CDR3 has 16 amino acids. V was pared by 8 bases and J by 6 bases, with 22 bases between. The CDR3 loop reads CATGPSAGLNAGELFF. The CDR3, as DNA: TGTGCCACCGGACCCTCTGCCGGGCTTAACGCCGGGGAGCTGTTTTTT. Together with reference TRBV15 and TRBJ2-2, the CDR3 gives the full variable domain: DAMVIQNPRYQVTQFGKPVTLSCSQTLNHNVMYWYQQKSSQAPKLLFHYYDKDFNNEADTPDNFQSRRPNTSFCFLDIRSPGLGDTAMYLCATGPSAGLNAGELFFGEGSRLTVL.

The table lists this clonotype with many counts. The chain carries TRBV7-2 and TRBJ1-5; no clear D. V was shortened by 1 base and J by 6 bases, with 7 bases between the two germline ends. The CDR3 spans 13 residues. Germline CDR1 is SGHTA and CDR2 is FQGNSA. CDR3 nucleotides: TGTGCCAGCAGCTTAGACTCGGGTCAGCCCCAGCATTTT. Translation: CASSLDSGQPQHF.

The sample holds many counts of this clonotype. This rearrangement joins TRBV3-1 to TRBJ1-1; 10 bases are shared with TRBD1. The J segment lost 9 bases and the V segment lost 1 base, leaving 8 bases of the junction unmatched. The CDR3 has 15 residues. CDR1 LGHDT and CDR2 YNNKEL come from the germline V gene (reference sequence). This CDR3 is CASSQVVDRGHKAFF. CDR3 in DNA: TGTGCCAGCAGCCAAGTGGTTGACAGGGGGCATAAAGCTTTCTTT.